The sample holds a few counts of the clone carrying this T cell receptor beta chain. RNA transcripts yielded amplified TCR beta CDR3 regions. When the TCR CDR3 underwent first-round RT-PCR, the HTBI primer set was used. One entry per CDR3 protein, called by TCRdb with MiXCR from the multiplex PCR reads. The sample consists of about 690,000 distinct CDR3 sequences, 15% to 20% of them appearing once. This sample is drawn from a study of T cells in Graves' hyperthyroidism and ophthalmopathy. Overall study: At the time of initial diagnosis and before any treatment, peripheral blood was collected.

Newly diagnosed patients aged 18 to 65 had hyperthyroidism of under 2 months' duration. Uncontrolled infection, other autoimmune disease, pregnancy or lactation barred patients from enrollment. Germline values: CDR1 MNHEY, CDR2 SVGEGT. The CDR3 extends over 12 amino acids. With 1 base removed from V and 4 bases from J, the gap between germline ends came to 4 bases. The sequence was collected from a man in his fifties or sixties with Graves' hyperthyroidism. V gene TRBV6-2 or TRBV6-3 combines with J gene TRBJ1-1; D is unresolved. The sequencing input was blood. The CDR3 region is CASSYWSTEAFF. As DNA, the CDR3 is TGTGCCAGCAGTTACTGGAGCACTGAAGCTTTCTTT.